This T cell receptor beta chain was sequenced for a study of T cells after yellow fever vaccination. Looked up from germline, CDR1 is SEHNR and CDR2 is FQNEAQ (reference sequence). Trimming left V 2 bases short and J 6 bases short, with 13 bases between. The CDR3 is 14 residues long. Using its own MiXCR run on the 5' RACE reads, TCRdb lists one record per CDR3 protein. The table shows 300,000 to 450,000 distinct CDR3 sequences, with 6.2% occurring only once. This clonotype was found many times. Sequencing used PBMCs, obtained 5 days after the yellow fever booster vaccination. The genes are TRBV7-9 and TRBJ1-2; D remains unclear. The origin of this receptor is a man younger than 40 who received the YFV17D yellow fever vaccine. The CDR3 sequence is CASSLRGVYHGYTF. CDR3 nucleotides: TGTGCCAGCAGCTTAAGAGGCGTCTATCATGGCTACACCTTC. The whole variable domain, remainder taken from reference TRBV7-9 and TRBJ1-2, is DTGVSQNPRHKITKRGQNVTFRCDPISEHNRLYWYRQTLGQGPEFLTYFQNEAQLEKSRLLSDRFSAERPKGSFSTLEIQRTEQGDSAMYLCASSLRGVYHGYTFGSGTRLTVV.